This T cell receptor beta chain was sequenced for a study of lymphopenia after photon versus proton radiotherapy (dated by TCRdb to the late 2010s). For context, the study as a whole: The immunological effects of photon versus proton radiation therapy were compared in patients with gastrointestinal tumors who developed high-grade lymphopenia. The cohort included more than 15 patients with gastrointestinal tumors who developed lymphopenia after receiving either photon or proton therapy. The goal of the study was to characterize the differences between the two radiation modalities in how they affect the immune system. The paper's findings and limits, for the study overall: Among patients across the cohort who died, overall survival time showed an inverse correlation with a larger post-nadir drop in TCR diversity. The survival association was examined only in patients who died, and the authors described better survival with proton therapy as a possibility, not as a demonstrated result. After the lymphocyte count nadir, photon-treated repertoires showed oligoclonal expansion, especially of CD8+ Temra cells, which drove the drop in diversity. During treatment, patients who received proton therapy stayed relatively stable, whereas patients who received photon therapy lost naive T cells and TCR diversity and gained effector/memory populations.

With regard to this clone: Its specific antigen is unknown. No much larger clonotype is one base removed from it; base qualities were not supplied.

The CDR3 covers 14 residues, taking in both the cysteine and the phenylalanine. The DNA shown is the 42-base CDR3, in frame from base 1. The CDR1 and CDR2 encoded by the germline V gene (reference sequence) are GTSNPN and SVGIG. V was cut back by 5 bases and J by 2 bases, leaving a gap of 15 bases between them. Library preparation used the immunoSEQ multiplex PCR assay. Deep sequencing of rearranged TCR beta loci, alongside multiparametric flow cytometry, was used to profile T cell repertoires. The source is immuneACCESS, and TCRdb retained only in-frame sequences with V and J called. Part of the clones is not carried over; for the studies checked, unresolved V genes explain less than half of this, and the remainder is unexplained. The sample records tens of thousands of clones, about 88% of which are singletons. Jointly, the top ten make up around 2.2% of the sample.

The clonotype comes from a man aged 60-69 years with pancreatic cancer. The sequencing used peripheral blood, collected from a patient treated with proton-based radiotherapy. The V and J genes are TRBV30 and TRBJ1-2, and possibly TRBD1, on 5 matching bases. The CDR3 amino acid sequence is: CAWLLPGVNYGYTF. The nucleotide sequence reads TGTGCCTGGCTTCTTCCGGGGGTCAACTATGGCTACACCTTC.